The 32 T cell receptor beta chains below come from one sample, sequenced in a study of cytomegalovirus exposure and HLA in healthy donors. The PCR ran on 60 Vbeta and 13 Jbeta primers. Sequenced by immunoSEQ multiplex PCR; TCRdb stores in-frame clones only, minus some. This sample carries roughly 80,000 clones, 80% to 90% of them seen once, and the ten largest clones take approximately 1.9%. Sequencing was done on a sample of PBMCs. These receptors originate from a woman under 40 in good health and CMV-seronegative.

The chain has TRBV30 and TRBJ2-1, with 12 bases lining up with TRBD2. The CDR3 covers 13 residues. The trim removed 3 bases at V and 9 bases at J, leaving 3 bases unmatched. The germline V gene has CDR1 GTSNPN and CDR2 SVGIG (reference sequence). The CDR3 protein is CAWRLAGGGEQFF. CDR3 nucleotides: TGTGCCTGGAGACTAGCGGGAGGAGGTGAGCAGTTCTTC.

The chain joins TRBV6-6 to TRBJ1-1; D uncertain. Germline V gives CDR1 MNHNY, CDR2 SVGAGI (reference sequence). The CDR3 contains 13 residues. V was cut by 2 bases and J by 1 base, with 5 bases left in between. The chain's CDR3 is CASSYAANTEAFF. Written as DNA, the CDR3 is TGTGCCAGCAGTTACGCGGCGAACACTGAAGCTTTCTTT.

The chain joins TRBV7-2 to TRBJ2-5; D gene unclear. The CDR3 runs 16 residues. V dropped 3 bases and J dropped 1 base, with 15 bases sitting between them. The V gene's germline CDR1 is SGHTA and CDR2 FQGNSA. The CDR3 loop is CASSLLGRRGQETQYF. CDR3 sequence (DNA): TGTGCCAGCAGCTTGCTTGGTAGGAGAGGCCAAGAGACCCAGTACTTC.

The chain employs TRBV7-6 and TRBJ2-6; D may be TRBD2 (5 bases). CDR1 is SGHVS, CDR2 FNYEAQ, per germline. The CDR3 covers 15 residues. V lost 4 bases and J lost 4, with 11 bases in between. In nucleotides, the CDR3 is TGTGCCAGCAGCTCATCGGGAACCGGGGCCAACGTCCTGACTTTC. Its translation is CASSSSGTGANVLTF.

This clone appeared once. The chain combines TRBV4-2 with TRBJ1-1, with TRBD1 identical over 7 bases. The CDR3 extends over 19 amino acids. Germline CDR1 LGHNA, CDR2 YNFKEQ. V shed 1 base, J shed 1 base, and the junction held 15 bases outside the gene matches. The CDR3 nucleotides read TGTGCCAGCAGCCAAGTAATCTCATTGGACAGGCGAAAGAACACTGAAGCTTTCTTT. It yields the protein CASSQVISLDRRKNTEAFF.

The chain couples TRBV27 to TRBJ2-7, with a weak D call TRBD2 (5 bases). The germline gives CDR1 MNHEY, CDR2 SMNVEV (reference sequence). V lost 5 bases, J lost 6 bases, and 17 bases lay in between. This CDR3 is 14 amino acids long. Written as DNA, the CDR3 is TGTGCCAGCAGTAGACACCCCCTTGCGGGCGAGCAGTACTTC. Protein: CASSRHPLAGEQYF.

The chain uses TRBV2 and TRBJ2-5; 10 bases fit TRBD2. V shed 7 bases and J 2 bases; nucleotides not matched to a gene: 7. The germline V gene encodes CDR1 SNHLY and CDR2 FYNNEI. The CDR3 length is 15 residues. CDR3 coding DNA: TGTGCCAGCATGTCCGGGACTAGCGCGCAAGAGACCCAGTACTTC. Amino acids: CASMSGTSAQETQYF.

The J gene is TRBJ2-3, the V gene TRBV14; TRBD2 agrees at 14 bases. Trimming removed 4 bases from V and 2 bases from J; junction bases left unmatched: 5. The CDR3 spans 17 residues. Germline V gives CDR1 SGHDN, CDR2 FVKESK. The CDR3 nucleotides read TGTGCCAGCAGCCTGGGGACTAGCGGGAGATTCACAGATACGCAGTATTTT. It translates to CASSLGTSGRFTDTQYF.

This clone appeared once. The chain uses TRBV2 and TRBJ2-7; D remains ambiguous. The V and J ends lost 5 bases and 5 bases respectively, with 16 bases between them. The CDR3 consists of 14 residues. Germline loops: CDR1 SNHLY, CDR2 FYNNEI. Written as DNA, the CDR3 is TGTGCCAGCAGTCCCGGGTCCCGGCCGGACGAGCAGTACTTC. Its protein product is CASSPGSRPDEQYF.

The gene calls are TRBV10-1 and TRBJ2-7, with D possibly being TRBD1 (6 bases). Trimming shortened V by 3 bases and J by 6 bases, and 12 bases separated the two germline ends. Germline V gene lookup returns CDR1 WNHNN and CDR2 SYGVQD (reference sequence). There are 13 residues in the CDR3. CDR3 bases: TGCGCCAGCAGTGAATCAGGGGTTTTCGAGCAGTACTTC. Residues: CASSESGVFEQYF.

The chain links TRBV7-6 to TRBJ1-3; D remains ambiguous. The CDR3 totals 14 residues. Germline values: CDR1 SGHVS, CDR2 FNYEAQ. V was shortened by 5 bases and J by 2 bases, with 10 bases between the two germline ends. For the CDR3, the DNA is TGTGCCAGCAGCCAAACCCCGGCTGGAAACACCATATATTTT. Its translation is CASSQTPAGNTIYF.

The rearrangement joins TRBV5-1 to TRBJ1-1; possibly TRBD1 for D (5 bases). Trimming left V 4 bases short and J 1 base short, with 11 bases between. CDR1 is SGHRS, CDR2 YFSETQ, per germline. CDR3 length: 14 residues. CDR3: CASSTGHENTEAFF. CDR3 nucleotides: TGCGCCAGCAGCACCGGACACGAGAACACTGAAGCTTTCTTT.

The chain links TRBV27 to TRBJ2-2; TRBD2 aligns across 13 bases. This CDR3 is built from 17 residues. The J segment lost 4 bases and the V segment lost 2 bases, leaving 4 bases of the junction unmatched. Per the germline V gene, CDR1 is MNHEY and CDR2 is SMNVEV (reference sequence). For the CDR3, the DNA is TGTGCCAGCAGTTTAGGAAGACTAGCGGGAGGCACCGGGGAGCTGTTTTTT. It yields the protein CASSLGRLAGGTGELFF.

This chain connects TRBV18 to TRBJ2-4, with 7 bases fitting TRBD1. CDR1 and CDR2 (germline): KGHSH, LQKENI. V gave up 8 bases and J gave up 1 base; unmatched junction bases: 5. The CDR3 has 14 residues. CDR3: CASQPDRAKNIQYF. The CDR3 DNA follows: TGTGCCAGCCAACCGGACAGGGCCAAAAACATTCAGTACTTC.

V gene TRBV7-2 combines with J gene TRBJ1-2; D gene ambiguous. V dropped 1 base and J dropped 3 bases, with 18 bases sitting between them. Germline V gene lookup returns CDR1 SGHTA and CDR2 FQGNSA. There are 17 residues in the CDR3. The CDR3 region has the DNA TGTGCCAGCAGCTTAGACACAGCCGCAGTTCGGTACTATGGCTACACCTTC. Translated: CASSLDTAAVRYYGYTF.

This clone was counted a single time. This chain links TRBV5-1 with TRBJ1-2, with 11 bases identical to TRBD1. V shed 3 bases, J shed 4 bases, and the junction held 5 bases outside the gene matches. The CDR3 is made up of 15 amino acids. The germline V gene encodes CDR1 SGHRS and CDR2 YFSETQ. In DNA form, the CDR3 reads TGCGCCAGCAGCTCCGGGACAGGGGGGACCTATGGCTACACCTTC. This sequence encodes CASSSGTGGTYGYTF.

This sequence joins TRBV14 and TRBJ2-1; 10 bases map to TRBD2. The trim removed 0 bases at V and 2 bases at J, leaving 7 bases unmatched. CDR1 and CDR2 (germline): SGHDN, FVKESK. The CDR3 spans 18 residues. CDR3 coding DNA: TGTGCCAGCAGCCAAGATCGGACTAGCGGCTTTGCCTACAATGAGCAGTTCTTC. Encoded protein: CASSQDRTSGFAYNEQFF.

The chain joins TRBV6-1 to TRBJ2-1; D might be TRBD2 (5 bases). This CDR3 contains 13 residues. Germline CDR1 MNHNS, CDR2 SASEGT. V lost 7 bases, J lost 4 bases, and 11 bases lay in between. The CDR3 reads CASKGASYNEQFF. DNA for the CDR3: TGTGCCAGCAAGGGAGCGAGTTACAATGAGCAGTTCTTC.

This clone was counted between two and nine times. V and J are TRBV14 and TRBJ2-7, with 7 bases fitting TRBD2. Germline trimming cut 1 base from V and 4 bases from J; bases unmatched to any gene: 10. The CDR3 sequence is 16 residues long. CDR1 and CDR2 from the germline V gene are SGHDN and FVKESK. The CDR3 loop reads CASSQVSSGTWYEQYF. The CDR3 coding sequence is TGTGCCAGCAGCCAAGTTTCAAGCGGGACTTGGTACGAGCAGTACTTC.

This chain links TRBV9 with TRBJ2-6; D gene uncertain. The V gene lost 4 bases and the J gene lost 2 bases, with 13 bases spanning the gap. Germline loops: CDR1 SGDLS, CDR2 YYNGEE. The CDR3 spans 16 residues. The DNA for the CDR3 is TGTGCCAGCAGCTTCCCGAGGTCCCCTGGGGCCAACGTCCTGACTTTC. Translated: CASSFPRSPGANVLTF.

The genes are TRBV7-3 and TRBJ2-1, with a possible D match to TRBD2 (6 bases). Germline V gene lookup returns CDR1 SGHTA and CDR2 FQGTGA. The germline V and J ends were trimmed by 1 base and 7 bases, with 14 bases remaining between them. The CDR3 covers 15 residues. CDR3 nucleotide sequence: TGTGCCAGCAGCTTAATGGGTGGGGCGGGGAATGAGCAGTTCTTC. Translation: CASSLMGGAGNEQFF.

CDR3 loop: CASSEYGTGGRNEQFF. The CDR3 bases are TGCGCCAGCAGCGAATACGGGACAGGGGGGAGGAATGAGCAGTTCTTC. The chain uses TRBV5-1 and TRBJ2-1; 11 bases line up with TRBD1. The CDR3 is 16 residues long. V lost 4 bases and J lost 7; bases outside the gene matches: 10. Germline values: CDR1 SGHRS, CDR2 YFSETQ. The whole variable domain, filled in from reference TRBV5-1 and TRBJ2-1, reads KAGVTQTPRYLIKTRGQQVTLSCSPISGHRSVSWYQQTPGQGLQFLFEYFSETQRNKGNFPGRFSGRQFSNSRSEMNVSTLELGDSALYLCASSEYGTGGRNEQFFGPGTRLTVL.

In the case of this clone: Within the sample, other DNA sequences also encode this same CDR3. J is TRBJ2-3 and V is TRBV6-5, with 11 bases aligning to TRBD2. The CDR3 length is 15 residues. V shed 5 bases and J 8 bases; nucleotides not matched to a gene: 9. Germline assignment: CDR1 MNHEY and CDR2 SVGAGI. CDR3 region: CASSRLAGTTGTQYF. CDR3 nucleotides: TGTGCCAGCAGTCGACTAGCGGGAACCACCGGTACGCAGTATTTT.

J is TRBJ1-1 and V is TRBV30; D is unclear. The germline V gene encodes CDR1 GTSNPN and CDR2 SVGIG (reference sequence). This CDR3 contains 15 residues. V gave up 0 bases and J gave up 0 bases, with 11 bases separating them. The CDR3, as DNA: TGTGCCTGGAGTGTACTTGGAGGAATGAACACTGAAGCTTTCTTT. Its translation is CAWSVLGGMNTEAFF.

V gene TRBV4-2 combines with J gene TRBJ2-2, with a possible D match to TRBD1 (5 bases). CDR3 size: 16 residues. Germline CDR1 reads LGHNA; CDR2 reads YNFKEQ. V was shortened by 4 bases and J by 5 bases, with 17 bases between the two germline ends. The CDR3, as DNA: TGTGCCAGCAGCCGCCAGGGCGGCCGGGTAACCGGGGAGCTGTTTTTT. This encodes CASSRQGGRVTGELFF.

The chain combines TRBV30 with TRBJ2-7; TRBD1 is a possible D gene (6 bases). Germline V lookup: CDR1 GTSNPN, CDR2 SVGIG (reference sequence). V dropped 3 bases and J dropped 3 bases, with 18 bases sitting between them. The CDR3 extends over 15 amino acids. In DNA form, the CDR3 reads TGTGCCTGGAGAAATCAGGGGCTAAAGGGCTACGAGCAGTACTTC. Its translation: CAWRNQGLKGYEQYF. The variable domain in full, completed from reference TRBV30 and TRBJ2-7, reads SQTIHQWPATLVQPVGSPLSLECTVEGTSNPNLYWYRQAAGRGLQLLFYSVGIGQISSEVPQNLSASRPQDRQFILSSKKLLLSDSGFYLCAWRNQGLKGYEQYFGPGTRLTVT.

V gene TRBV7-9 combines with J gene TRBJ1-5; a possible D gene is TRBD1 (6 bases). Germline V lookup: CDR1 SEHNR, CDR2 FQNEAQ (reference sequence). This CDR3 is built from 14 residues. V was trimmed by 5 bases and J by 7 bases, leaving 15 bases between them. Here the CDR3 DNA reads TGTGCCAGCAGCGCGGGGGGGGGCCGGCAGCCCCAGCATTTT. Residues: CASSAGGGRQPQHF. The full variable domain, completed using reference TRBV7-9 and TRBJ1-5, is DTGVSQNPRHKITKRGQNVTFRCDPISEHNRLYWYRQTLGQGPEFLTYFQNEAQLEKSRLLSDRFSAERPKGSFSTLEIQRTEQGDSAMYLCASSAGGGRQPQHFGDGTRLSIL.

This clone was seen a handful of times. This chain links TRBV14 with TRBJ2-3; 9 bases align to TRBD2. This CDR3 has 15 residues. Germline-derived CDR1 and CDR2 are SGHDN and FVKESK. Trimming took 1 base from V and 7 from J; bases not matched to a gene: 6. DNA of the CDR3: TGTGCCAGCAGCCAAGTAGCTAGCGGGACTAATACGCAGTATTTT. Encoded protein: CASSQVASGTNTQYF.

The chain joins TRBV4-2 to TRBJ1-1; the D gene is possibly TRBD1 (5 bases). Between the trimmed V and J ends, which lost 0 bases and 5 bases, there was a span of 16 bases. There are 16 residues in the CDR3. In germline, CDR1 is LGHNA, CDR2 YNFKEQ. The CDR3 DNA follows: TGTGCCAGCAGCCAAGATGGACGCCCAGGGAGGACTGAAGCTTTCTTT. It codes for CASSQDGRPGRTEAFF.

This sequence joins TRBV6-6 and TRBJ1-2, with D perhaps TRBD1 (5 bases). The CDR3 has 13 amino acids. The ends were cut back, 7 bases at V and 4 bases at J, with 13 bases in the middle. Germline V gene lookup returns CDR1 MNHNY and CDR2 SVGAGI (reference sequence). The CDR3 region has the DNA TGTGCCAGCACCCCCGGGACTGCCTATGGCTACACCTTC. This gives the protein CASTPGTAYGYTF.

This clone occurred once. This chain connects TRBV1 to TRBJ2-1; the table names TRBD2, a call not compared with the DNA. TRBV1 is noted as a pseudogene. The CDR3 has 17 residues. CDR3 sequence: CTSSHSRGGGAYNEQFF. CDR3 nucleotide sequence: TGCACCAGCAGCCACTCCCGAGGAGGCGGGGCCTACAATGAGCAGTTCTTC.

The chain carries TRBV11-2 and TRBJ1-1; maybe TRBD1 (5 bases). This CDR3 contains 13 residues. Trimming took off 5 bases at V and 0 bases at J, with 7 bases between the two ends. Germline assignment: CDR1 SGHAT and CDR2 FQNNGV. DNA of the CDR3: TGTGCCAGCAGCAAGACAGTGAACACTGAAGCTTTCTTT. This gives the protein CASSKTVNTEAFF.